The count of the clone carrying this T cell receptor beta chain is one. CDR3 size: 15 residues. Germline loops: CDR1 MDHEN, CDR2 SYDVKM. V shed 9 bases and J 4 bases; nucleotides not matched to a gene: 11. Authors' processing steps: Using reference gene primer amplification, nucleated cell counts were estimated. Profiled with immunoSEQ multiplex PCR; TCRdb holds only in-frame clones, not every one. That table supplies the V and J calls and clone size; D and trimming were determined from the DNA. The profile shows hundreds of thousands of clones, about 89% of them singletons. The record originates from a study of blood T cell repertoires in COVID-19. Study summary: Samples of COVID-19 (acute and convalescent) were obtained from the United States, Italy and Spain. T cells, B-cell-depleted T cells, or PBMCs provided the cDNA or gDNA that served as material.

Patients at the Seattle site were enrolled during active infection and followed longitudinally. The chain recombines TRBV28 with TRBJ2-2, with 7 nucleotides matching TRBD1. The sequencing sample was made of peripheral blood. The clonotype comes from a woman between 50 and 59 years old with COVID-19, enrolled during active disease. Here the CDR3 reads CASYPRDRSTGELFF. In nucleotides, the CDR3 is TGTGCCAGTTACCCCCGGGACAGATCCACCGGGGAGCTGTTTTTT.